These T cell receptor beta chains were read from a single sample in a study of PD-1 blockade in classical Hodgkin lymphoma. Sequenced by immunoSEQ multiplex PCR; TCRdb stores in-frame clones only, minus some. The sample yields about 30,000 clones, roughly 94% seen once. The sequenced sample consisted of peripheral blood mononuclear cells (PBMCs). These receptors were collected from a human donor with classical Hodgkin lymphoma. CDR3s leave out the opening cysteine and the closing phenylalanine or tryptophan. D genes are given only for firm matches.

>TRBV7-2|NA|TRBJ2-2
ASRWSRTGELF
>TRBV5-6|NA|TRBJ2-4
ASSLPGEKNIQY
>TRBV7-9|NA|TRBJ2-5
ASSSETQY
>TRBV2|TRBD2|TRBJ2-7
ASRDNPGGGYEQY
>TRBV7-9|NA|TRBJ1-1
ASSSPDGEAF
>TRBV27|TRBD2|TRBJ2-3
ASSLAGRGRNTDTQY
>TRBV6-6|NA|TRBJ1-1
ASSYGGPRRETEAF
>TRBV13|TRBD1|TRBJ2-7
ASSPRQGKGDEQY
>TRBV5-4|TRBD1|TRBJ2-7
ASSFDRGMEQY
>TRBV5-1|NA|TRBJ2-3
ASSSYSTDTQY
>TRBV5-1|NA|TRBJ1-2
ASSLEAGSYGYT
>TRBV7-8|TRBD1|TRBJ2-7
ASSSKTGISYEQY
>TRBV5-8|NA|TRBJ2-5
ASSATYRTGSETQY
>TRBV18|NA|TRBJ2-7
ASSPPGGGGYEQY
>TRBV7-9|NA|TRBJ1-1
ASSSGGNTEAF
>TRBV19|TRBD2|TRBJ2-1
ASSSSGGHDPNEQF
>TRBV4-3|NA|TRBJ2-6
ASSQDVFGQGLINSGANVLT
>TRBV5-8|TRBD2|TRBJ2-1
ASSLRLAGLDEQF
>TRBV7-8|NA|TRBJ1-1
ASSFDRSEAF
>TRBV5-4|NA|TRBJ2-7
ASSLVNGVGSYEQY
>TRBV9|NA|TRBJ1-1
ASSVGPGGTEAF
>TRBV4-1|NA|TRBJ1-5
ASSQEGHGRFGNQPQH
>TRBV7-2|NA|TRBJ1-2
ASSSDRYDYGYT
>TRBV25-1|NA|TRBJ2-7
ASSEFGRHSYEQY
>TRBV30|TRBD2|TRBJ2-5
AATGGEETQY
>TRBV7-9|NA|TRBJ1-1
ASSPRVGNTEAF
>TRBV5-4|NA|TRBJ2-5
ASSFARVQETQY
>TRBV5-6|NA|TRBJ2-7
ASSLFRYEQY
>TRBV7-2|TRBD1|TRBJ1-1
ASSFRQGNTEAF
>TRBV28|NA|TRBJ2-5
ASRAEKGFRLETQY
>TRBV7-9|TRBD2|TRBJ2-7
ASSFPGLAGTSEQY
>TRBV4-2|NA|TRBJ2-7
ASSPGVIYEQY
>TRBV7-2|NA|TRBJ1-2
ASSLEVQPHPNYGYT